What follows are 10 T cell receptor beta chains derived from one specimen sequenced in a study of T cell responses to AZD1222 COVID-19 vaccine. The assay was immunoSEQ multiplex PCR, and TCRdb's table has in-frame clones only and misses some. The table shows 85,000 to 90,000 clones, with about 88% occurring only once. Source: peripheral blood, taken 28 days after the second AZD1222 dose. The receptor set was obtained from an adult who received the AZD1222 COVID-19 vaccine.

V usage is TRBV12-5 and J usage is TRBJ2-7, with D possibly being TRBD2 (6 bases). Trimming left V 1 base short and J 4 bases short, with 14 bases between. There are 15 residues in the CDR3. The germline CDR1 and CDR2 sequences are LGHNT and FRNRAP. Written as DNA, the CDR3 is TGTGCTAGTGGTTTGGACAATCTGGCGGGGTACGAGCAGTACTTC. Protein sequence: CASGLDNLAGYEQYF.

The CDR3 region is CASSQGQGWQPQHF. CDR3 DNA sequence: TGTGCCAGCAGCCAAGGGCAGGGCTGGCAGCCCCAGCATTTT. The V and J genes are TRBV4-2 and TRBJ1-5; D possibly corresponds to TRBD1 (5 bases). The germline V gene encodes CDR1 LGHNA and CDR2 YNFKEQ. Trimming removed 1 base at V and 7 bases at J, with 11 bases between. The CDR3 is 14 residues long.

This clone turned up a few times. The chain recombines TRBV2 with TRBJ1-1; no clear D. Trimming stripped 3 bases from V and 4 bases from J, with 3 bases between. This CDR3 has 11 residues. From germline, CDR1 is SNHLY and CDR2 FYNNEI. CDR3 nucleotides: TGTGCCAGCAGTGAGGCCACTGAAGCTTTCTTT. It is translated as CASSEATEAFF.

This chain joins TRBV18 and TRBJ1-1; D is ambiguous. The V end lost 3 bases, the J end lost 3 bases, and 23 bases lay between the germline ends. This CDR3 has 18 amino acids. Germline V CDR1 and CDR2: KGHSH, LQKENI. This chain's CDR3 is CASSPTSPGAGGDTEAFF. The CDR3 nucleotides read TGTGCCAGCTCACCTACTTCCCCGGGTGCTGGTGGGGACACTGAAGCTTTCTTT.

The V call is TRBV9, the J call TRBJ2-4; D is perhaps TRBD1 (5 bases). Per germline, CDR1 SGDLS and CDR2 YYNGEE. Trimming took 4 bases from V and 4 from J, leaving 15 bases between them. This CDR3 comprises 15 residues. CDR3 nucleotides: TGTGCCAGCAGCCCCCCGGTGCAGGGAAAAAACATTCAGTACTTC. Its translation: CASSPPVQGKNIQYF.

This sequence joins TRBV6-5 and TRBJ1-2; a weak D match, TRBD1 (6 bases). V was cut by 6 bases and J by 4 bases, with 15 bases left in between. CDR3 length equals 14 residues. Germline V CDR1 and CDR2: MNHEY, SVGAGI. The CDR3 DNA sequence: TGTGCCAGCAGACCCACAGGGATAGGCTATGGCTACACCTTC. Encoded protein: CASRPTGIGYGYTF.

The rearrangement uses TRBV2 and TRBJ2-5; 7 positions match TRBD1. In germline, CDR1 is SNHLY, CDR2 FYNNEI. V lost 6 bases and J lost 2; bases outside the gene matches: 0. The CDR3 runs to 12 residues. The CDR3 sequence is CASRGQQETQYF. The DNA for the CDR3 is TGTGCCAGCAGGGGACAGCAAGAGACCCAGTACTTC.

The chain uses TRBV5-4 and TRBJ2-7, with 10 bases aligning to TRBD1. Per the germline V gene, CDR1 is SGHNT and CDR2 is YYREEE (reference sequence). The CDR3 runs 14 residues. Trimming cost V 3 bases and J 3 bases; bases outside gene matches: 3. The CDR3: CASSSGQGFYEQYF. For the CDR3, the DNA is TGTGCCAGCAGCTCGGGACAGGGGTTCTACGAGCAGTACTTC.

This sequence joins TRBV30 and TRBJ1-1, with D hard to call. Per the germline V gene, CDR1 is GTSNPN and CDR2 is SVGIG (reference sequence). The CDR3 runs 11 residues. The germline V and J ends were trimmed by 4 bases and 1 base, with 4 bases remaining between them. The CDR3 coding sequence is TGTGCCTGGACAAGGAACACTGAAGCTTTCTTT. Translation: CAWTRNTEAFF.

The chain combines TRBV20-1 with TRBJ2-1, with D uncertain. The germline CDR1 and CDR2 sequences are DFQATT and SNEGSKA (reference sequence). Trimming cost V 4 bases and J 5 bases, with 6 bases left between them. The CDR3 consists of 11 residues. The CDR3 spells CSATRHNEQFF. As DNA, the CDR3 is TGCAGTGCTACAAGACACAATGAGCAGTTCTTC.